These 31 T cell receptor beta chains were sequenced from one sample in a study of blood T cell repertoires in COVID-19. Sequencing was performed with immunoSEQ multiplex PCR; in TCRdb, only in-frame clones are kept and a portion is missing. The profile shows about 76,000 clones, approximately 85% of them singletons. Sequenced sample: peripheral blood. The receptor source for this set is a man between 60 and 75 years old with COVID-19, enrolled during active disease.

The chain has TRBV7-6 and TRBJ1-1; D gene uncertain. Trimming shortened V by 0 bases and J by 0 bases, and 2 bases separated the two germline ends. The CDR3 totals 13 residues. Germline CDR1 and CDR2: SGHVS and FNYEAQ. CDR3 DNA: TGTGCCAGCAGCTTAGCCATGAACACTGAAGCTTTCTTT. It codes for CASSLAMNTEAFF.

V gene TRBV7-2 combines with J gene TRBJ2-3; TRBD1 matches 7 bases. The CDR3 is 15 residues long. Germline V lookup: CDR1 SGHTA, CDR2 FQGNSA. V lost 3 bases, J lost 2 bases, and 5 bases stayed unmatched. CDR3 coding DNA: TGTGCCAGCAGCTTTGGGACAGCCTTCACAGATACGCAGTATTTT. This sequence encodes CASSFGTAFTDTQYF.

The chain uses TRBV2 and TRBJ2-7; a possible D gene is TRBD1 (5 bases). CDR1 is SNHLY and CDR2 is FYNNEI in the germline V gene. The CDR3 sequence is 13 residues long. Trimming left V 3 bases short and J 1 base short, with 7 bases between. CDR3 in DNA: TGTGCCAGCAGTGAGCCAGGGTCCTACGAGCAGTACTTC. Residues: CASSEPGSYEQYF. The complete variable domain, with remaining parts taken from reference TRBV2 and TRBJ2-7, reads EPEVTQTPSHQVTQMGQEVILRCVPISNHLYFYWYRQILGQKVEFLVSFYNNEISEKSEIFDDQFSVERPDGSNFTLKIRSTKLEDSAMYFCASSEPGSYEQYFGPGTRLTVT.

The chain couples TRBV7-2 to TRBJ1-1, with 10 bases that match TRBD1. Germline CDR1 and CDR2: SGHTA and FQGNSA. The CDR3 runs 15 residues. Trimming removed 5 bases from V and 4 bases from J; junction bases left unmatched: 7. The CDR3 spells CASSPGDRGGTEAFF. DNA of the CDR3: TGTGCCAGCAGCCCGGGGGACAGGGGTGGCACTGAAGCTTTCTTT.

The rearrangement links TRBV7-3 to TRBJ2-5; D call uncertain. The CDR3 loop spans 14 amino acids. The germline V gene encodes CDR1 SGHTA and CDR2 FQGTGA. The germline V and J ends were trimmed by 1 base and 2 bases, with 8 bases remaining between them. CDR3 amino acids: CASSLNGVQETQYF. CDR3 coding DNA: TGTGCCAGCAGCTTAAATGGAGTACAAGAGACCCAGTACTTC.

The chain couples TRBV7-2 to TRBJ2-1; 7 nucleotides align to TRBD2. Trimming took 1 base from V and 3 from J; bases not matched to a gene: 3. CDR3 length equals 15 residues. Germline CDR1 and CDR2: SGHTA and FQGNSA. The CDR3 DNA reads TGTGCCAGCAGCTTAGAGGCGGGGGTCTACAATGAGCAGTTCTTC. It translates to CASSLEAGVYNEQFF.

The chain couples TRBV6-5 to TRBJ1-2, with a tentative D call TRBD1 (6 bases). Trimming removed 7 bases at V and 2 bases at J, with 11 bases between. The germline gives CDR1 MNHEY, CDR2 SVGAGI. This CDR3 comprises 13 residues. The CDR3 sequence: CASNRQDNYGYTF. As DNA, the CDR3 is TGTGCCAGCAACAGACAGGACAACTATGGCTACACCTTC.

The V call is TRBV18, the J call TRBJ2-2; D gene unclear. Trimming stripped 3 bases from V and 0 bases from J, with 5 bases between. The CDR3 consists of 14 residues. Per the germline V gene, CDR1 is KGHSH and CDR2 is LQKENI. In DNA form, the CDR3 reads TGTGCCAGCTCACCCCAGTCGAACACCGGGGAGCTGTTTTTT. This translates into CASSPQSNTGELFF. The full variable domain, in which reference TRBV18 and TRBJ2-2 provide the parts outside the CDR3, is NAGVMQNPRHLVRRRGQEARLRCSPMKGHSHVYWYRQLPEEGLKFMVYLQKENIIDESGMPKERFSAEFPKEGPSILRIQQVVRGDSAAYFCASSPQSNTGELFFGEGSRLTVL.

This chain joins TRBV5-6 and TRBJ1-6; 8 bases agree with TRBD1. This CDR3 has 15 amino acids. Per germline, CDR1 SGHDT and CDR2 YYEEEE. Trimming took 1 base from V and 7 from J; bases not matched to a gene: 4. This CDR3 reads CASSLSDRDNSPLHF. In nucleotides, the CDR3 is TGTGCCAGCAGCTTGTCGGACAGGGACAATTCACCCCTCCACTTT.

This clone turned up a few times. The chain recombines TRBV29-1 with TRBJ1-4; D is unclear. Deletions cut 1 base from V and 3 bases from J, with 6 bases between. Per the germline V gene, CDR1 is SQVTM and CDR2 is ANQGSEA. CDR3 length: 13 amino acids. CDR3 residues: CSVEGGPNEKLFF. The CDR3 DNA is TGCAGCGTTGAAGGAGGGCCTAATGAAAAACTGTTTTTT. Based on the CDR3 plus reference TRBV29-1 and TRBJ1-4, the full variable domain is SAVISQKPSRDICQRGTSLTIQCQVDSQVTMMFWYRQQPGQSLTLIATANQGSEATYESGFVIDKFPISRPNLTFSTLTVSNMSPEDSSIYLCSVEGGPNEKLFFGSGTQLSVL.

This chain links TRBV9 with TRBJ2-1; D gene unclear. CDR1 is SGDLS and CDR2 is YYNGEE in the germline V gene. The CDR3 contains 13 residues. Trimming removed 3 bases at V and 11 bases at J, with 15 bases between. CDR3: CASSARLGYQQFF. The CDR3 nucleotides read TGTGCCAGCAGCGCCAGACTTGGGTACCAGCAGTTCTTC.

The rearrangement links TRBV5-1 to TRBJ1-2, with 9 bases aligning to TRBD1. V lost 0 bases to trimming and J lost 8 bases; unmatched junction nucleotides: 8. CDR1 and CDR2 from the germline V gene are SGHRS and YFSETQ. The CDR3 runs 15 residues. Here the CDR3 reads CASSLGGGTGSGYTF. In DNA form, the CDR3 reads TGCGCCAGCAGCTTGGGGGGAGGGACAGGGAGCGGCTACACCTTC. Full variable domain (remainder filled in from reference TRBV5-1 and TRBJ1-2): KAGVTQTPRYLIKTRGQQVTLSCSPISGHRSVSWYQQTPGQGLQFLFEYFSETQRNKGNFPGRFSGRQFSNSRSEMNVSTLELGDSALYLCASSLGGGTGSGYTFGSGTRLTVV.

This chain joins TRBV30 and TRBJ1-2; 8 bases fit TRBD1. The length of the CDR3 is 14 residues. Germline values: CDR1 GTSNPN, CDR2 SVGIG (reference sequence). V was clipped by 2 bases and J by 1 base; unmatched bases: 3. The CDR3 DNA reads TGTGCCTGGAGTCTGACAGGGGTTAACTATGGCTACACCTTC. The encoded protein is CAWSLTGVNYGYTF.

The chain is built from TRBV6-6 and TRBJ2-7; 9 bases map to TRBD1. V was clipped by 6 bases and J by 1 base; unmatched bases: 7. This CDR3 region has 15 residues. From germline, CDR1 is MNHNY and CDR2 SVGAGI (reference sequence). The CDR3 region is CASRPTGGSSYEQYF. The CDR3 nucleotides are TGTGCCAGCAGGCCGACAGGGGGTTCGTCCTACGAGCAGTACTTC.

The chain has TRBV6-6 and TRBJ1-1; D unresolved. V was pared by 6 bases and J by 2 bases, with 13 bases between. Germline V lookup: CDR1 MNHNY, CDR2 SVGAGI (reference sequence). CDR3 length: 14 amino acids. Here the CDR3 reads CASSPSAANTEAFF. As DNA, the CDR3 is TGTGCCAGCAGCCCTTCAGCGGCTAACACTGAAGCTTTCTTT.

The CDR3 region is CASSSNTEAFF. In nucleotides, the CDR3 is TGTGCCAGCAGCTCGAACACTGAAGCTTTCTTT. V usage is TRBV12-3 or TRBV12-4 and J usage is TRBJ1-1; no clear D gene. V gave up 6 bases and J gave up 1 base, with 3 bases separating them. The CDR3 has 11 residues.

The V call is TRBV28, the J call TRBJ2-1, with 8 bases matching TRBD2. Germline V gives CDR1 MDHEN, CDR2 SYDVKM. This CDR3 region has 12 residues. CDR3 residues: CATGGAYNEQFF. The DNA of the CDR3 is TGTGCAACCGGGGGGGCCTACAATGAGCAGTTCTTC. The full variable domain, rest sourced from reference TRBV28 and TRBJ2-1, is DVKVTQSSRYLVKRTGEKVFLECVQDMDHENMFWYRQDPGLGLRLIYFSYDVKMKEKGDIPEGYSVSREKKERFSLILESASTNQTSMYLCATGGAYNEQFFGPGTRLTVL.

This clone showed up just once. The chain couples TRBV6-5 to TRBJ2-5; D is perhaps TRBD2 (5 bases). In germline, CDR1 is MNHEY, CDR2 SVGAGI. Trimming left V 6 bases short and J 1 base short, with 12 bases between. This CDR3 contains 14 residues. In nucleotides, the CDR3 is TGTGCCAGCAGCGGCTTAGCGAGCCAAGAGACCCAGTACTTC. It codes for CASSGLASQETQYF.

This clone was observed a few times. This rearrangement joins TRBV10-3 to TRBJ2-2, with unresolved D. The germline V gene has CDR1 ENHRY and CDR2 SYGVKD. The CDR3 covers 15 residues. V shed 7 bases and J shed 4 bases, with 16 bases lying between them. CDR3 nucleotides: TGTGCCATCAAACCTCCTGGATCGGGCACCGGGGAGCTGTTTTTT. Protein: CAIKPPGSGTGELFF.

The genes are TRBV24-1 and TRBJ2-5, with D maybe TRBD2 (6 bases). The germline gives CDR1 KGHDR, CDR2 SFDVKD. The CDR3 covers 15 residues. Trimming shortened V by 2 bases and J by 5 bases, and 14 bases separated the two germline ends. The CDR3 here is CATSDSHTSGETQYF. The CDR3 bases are TGTGCCACCAGTGATTCCCATACCAGCGGGGAGACCCAGTACTTC.

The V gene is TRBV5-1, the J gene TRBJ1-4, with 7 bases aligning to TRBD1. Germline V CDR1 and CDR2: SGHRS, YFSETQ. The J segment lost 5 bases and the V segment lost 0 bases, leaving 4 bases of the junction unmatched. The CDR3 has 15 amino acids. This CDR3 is CASSLAGQPNEKLFF. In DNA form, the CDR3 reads TGCGCCAGCAGCTTGGCGGGACAGCCAAATGAAAAACTGTTTTTT. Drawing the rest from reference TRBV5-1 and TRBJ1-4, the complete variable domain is KAGVTQTPRYLIKTRGQQVTLSCSPISGHRSVSWYQQTPGQGLQFLFEYFSETQRNKGNFPGRFSGRQFSNSRSEMNVSTLELGDSALYLCASSLAGQPNEKLFFGSGTQLSVL.

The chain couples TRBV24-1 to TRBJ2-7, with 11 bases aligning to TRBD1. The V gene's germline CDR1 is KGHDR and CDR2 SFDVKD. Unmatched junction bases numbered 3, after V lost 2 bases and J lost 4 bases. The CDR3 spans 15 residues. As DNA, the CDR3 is TGTGCCACCAGTGATTCCGGACAGGGGGCTTACGAGCAGTACTTC. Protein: CATSDSGQGAYEQYF.

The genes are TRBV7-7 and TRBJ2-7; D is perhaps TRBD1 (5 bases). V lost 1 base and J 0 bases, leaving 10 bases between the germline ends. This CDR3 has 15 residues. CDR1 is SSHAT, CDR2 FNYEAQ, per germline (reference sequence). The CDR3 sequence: CASSLGQGSSYEQYF. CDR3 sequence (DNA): TGTGCCAGCAGCTTAGGGCAGGGAAGCTCCTACGAGCAGTACTTC.

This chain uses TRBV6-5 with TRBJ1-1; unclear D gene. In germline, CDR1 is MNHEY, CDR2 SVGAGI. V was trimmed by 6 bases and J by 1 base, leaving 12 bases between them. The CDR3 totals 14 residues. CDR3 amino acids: CASSVIEENTEAFF. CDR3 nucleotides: TGTGCCAGCAGCGTTATAGAGGAGAACACTGAAGCTTTCTTT.

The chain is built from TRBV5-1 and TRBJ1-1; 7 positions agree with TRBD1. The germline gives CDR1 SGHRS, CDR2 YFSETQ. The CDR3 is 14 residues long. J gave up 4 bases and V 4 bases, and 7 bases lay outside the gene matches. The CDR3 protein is CASSRRQGGTEAFF. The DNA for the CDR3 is TGCGCCAGCAGCCGTCGACAGGGAGGCACTGAAGCTTTCTTT.

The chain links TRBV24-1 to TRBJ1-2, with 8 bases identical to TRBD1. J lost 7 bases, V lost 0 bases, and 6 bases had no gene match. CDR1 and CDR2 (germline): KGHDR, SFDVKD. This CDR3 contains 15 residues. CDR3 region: CATSDLETGVGGYTF. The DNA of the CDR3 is TGTGCCACCAGTGATTTGGAGACAGGGGTTGGTGGCTACACCTTC.

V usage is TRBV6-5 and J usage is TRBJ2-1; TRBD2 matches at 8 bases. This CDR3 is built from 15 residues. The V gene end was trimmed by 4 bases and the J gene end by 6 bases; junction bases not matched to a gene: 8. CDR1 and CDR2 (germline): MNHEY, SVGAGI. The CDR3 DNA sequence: TGTGCCAGCAGTTTTGTTGCGGGAGGTCTCAATGAGCAGTTCTTC. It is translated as CASSFVAGGLNEQFF.

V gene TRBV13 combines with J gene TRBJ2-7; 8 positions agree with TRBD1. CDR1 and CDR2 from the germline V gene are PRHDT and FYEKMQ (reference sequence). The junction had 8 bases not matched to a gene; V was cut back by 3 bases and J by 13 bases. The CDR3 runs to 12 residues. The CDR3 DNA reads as TGTGCCAGCAGCTTTCAACCGGGACAGGATTACTTC. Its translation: CASSFQPGQDYF. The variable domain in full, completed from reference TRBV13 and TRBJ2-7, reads AAGVIQSPRHLIKEKRETATLKCYPIPRHDTVYWYQQGPGQDPQFLISFYEKMQSDKGSIPDRFSAQQFSDYHSELNMSSLELGDSALYFCASSFQPGQDYFGPGTRLTVT.

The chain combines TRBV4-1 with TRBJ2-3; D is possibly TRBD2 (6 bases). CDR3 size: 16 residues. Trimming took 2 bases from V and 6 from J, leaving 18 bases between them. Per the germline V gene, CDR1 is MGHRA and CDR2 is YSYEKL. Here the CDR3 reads CASSQSLGGARDTQYF. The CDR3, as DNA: TGCGCCAGCAGCCAATCCCTTGGCGGGGCGCGGGATACGCAGTATTTT.

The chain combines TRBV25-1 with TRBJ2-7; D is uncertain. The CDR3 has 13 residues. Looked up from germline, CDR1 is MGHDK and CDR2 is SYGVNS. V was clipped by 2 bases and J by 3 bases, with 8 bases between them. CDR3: CASSERQDYEQYF. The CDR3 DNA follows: TGTGCCAGCAGTGAACGGCAGGACTACGAGCAGTACTTC.

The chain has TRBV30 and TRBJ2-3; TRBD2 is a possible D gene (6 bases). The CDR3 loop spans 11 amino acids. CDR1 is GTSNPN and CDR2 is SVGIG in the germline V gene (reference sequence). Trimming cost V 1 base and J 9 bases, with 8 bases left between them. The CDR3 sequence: CAWSGGGTQYF. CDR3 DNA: TGTGCCTGGAGTGGGGGAGGCACGCAGTATTTT.